This TCR beta chain was recovered during a study of graft-versus-host responses after intestinal transplantation. The researchers put approximately 200,000 CFSE-labeled responder cells into plates with approximately 200,000 irradiated, violet-dye-labeled stimulator cells. Per germline, CDR1 MDHEN and CDR2 SYDVKM. J lost 9 bases, V lost 4 bases, and 9 bases had no gene match. CDR3 length: 15 residues. Clones were read by immunoSEQ multiplex PCR, and TCRdb kept only the in-frame ones, dropping some. The table records around 13,000 clones, approximately 28% of them present only once. The clonotype was recovered from a human patient who received an intestinal transplant. This sequence joins TRBV28 and TRBJ2-4, with 10 bases fitting TRBD1. Sequences were derived from alloreactive CD8+ T cells from a mixed lymphocyte reaction culture, sampled before intestinal transplant. The subset here: CFSE-low proliferating T cells sorted from roughly six-day pre-transplant mixed lymphocyte reaction (GvH or HvG direction). The CDR3 loop is CASSSPDDRGPIQYF. The DNA for the CDR3 is TGTGCCAGCAGTTCTCCCGACGACAGGGGGCCCATTCAGTACTTC.